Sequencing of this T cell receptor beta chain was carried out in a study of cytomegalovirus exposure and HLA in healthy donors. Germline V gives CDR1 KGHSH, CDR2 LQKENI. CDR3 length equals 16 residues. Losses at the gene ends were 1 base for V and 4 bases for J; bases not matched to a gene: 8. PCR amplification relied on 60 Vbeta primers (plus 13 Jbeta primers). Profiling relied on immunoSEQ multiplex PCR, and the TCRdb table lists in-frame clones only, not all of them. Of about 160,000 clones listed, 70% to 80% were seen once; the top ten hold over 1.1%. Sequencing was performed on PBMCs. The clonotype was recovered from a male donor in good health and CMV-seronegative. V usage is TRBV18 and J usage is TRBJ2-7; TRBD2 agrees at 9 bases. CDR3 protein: CASSPQIQREAYEQYF. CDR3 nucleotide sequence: TGTGCCAGCTCACCACAAATACAGCGGGAGGCTTACGAGCAGTACTTC. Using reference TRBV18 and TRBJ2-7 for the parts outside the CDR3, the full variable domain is NAGVMQNPRHLVRRRGQEARLRCSPMKGHSHVYWYRQLPEEGLKFMVYLQKENIIDESGMPKERFSAEFPKEGPSILRIQQVVRGDSAAYFCASSPQIQREAYEQYFGPGTRLTVT.